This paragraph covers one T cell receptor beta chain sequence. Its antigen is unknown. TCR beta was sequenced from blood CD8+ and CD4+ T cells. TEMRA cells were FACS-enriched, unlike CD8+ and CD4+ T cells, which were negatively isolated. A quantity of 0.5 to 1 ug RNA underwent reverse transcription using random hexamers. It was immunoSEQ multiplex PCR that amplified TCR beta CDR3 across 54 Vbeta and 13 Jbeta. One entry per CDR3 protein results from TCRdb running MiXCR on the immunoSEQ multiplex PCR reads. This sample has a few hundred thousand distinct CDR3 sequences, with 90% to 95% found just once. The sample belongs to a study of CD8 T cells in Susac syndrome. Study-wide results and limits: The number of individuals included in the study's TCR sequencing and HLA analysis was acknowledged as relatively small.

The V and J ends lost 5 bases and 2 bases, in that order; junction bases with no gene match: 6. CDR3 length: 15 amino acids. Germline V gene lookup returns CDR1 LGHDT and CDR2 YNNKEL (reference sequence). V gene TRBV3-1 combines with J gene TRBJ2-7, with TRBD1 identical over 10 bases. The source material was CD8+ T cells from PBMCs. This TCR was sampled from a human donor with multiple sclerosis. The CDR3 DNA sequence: TGTGCCAGCAGCACGACAGGGGGCAAAGCCTACGAGCAGTACTTC. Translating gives CASSTTGGKAYEQYF.